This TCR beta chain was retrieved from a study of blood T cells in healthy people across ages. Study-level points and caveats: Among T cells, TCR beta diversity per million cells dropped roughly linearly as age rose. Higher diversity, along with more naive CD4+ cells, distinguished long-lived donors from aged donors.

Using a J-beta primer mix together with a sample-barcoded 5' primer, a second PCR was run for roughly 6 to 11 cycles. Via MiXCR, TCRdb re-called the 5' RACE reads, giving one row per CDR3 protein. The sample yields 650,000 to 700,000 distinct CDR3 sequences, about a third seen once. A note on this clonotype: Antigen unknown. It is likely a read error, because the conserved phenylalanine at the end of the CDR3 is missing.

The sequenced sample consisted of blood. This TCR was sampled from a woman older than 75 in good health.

CDR3 nucleotides: TGTGCCAGCAGCCCAACTAGCGGGGGCTACAATGAGCAGTTCTCC. Amino acids: CASSPTSGGYNEQFS. The rearrangement joins TRBV7-2 to TRBJ2-1, with 11 positions matching TRBD2. J was trimmed by 3 bases and V by 5 bases; bases with no gene match: 3. The CDR3 is 15 residues long. Per germline, CDR1 SGHTA and CDR2 FQGNSA.